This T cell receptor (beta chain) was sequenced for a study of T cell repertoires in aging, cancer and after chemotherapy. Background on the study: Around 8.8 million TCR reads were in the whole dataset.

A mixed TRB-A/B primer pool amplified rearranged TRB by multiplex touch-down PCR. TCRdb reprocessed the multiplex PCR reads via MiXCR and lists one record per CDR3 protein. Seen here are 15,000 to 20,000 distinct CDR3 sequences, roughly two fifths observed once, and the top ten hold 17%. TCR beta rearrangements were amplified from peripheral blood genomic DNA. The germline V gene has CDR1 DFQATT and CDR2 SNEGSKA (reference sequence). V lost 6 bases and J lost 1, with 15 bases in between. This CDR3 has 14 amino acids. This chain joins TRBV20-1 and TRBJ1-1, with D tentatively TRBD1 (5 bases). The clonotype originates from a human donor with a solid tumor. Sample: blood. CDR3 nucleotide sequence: TGCAGTGCCCTCCGTCGGGGGACGAACACTGAAGCTTTCTTT. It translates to CSALRRGTNTEAFF.